One sample yielded the 16 T cell receptor beta chains listed below, sequenced in a study of shared T cell receptors in the human thymus. Method: immunoSEQ multiplex PCR; TCRdb's copy keeps in-frame clones and lacks some. The repertoire holds more than 550,000 clones, with 87% as singletons. These same records also appear under a second study, on human thymus T cells.

Sequenced material: thymocytes. All receptors derive from a boy younger than two with a congenital heart defect.

The chain employs TRBV5-1 and TRBJ2-7; D ambiguous. V lost 1 base and J 4 bases, leaving 3 bases between the germline ends. Germline V CDR1 and CDR2: SGHRS, YFSETQ. The CDR3 length is 11 residues. CDR3 DNA sequence: TGCGCCAGCAGCTTGCATTACGAGCAGTACTTC. It translates to CASSLHYEQYF.

V is TRBV16 and J is TRBJ2-7, with TRBD2 identical over 9 bases. After removal of 1 base from V and 2 bases from J, the junction contained 3 bases not matched to a gene. Germline assignment: CDR1 KGHSY and CDR2 FQNENV. This CDR3 is 15 amino acids long. For the CDR3, the DNA is TGTGCCAGCAGCCAATTCAGGACTAGCGCCTACGAGCAGTACTTC. Translation gives CASSQFRTSAYEQYF.

The rearrangement uses TRBV12-1 and TRBJ2-2; the D call of TRBD1 is as the table states it, not checked on the DNA. TRBV12-1 represents a pseudogene. This CDR3 is 18 amino acids long. The CDR3 coding sequence is TGTGCCAGCAGCTACCCGGGACAGGGGGTCCCTTACACCGGGGAGCTGTTTTTT. Translation gives CASSYPGQGVPYTGELFF.

This clone appeared a few times. V usage is TRBV6-6 and J usage is TRBJ2-3; 11 nucleotides align to TRBD2. Losses at the gene ends were 11 bases for V and 0 bases for J; bases not matched to a gene: 10. There are 16 residues in the CDR3. The germline V gene has CDR1 MNHNY and CDR2 SVGAGI (reference sequence). CDR3 nucleotides: TGTGCCTCATGTAGCGGGAGGGCGCCTAGCACAGATACGCAGTATTTT. The encoded protein is CASCSGRAPSTDTQYF.

The J gene is TRBJ1-1, the V gene TRBV10-1; 7 bases agree with TRBD1. V lost 7 bases and J lost 8; bases outside the gene matches: 13. CDR3 length: 14 amino acids. Germline CDR1 is WNHNN and CDR2 is SYGVQD (reference sequence). The CDR3 here is CASKGEQGLSEAFF. The DNA of the CDR3 is TGCGCCAGCAAGGGAGAACAGGGGCTTTCGGAAGCTTTCTTT.

The chain carries TRBV27 and TRBJ2-7, with D possibly being TRBD2 (5 bases). With 1 base removed from V and 3 bases from J, the gap between germline ends came to 7 bases. This CDR3 spans 13 amino acids. Germline-derived CDR1 and CDR2 are MNHEY and SMNVEV (reference sequence). In DNA form, the CDR3 reads TGTGCCAGCAGTTTATTCGAGGGCTACGAGCAGTACTTC. Its translation: CASSLFEGYEQYF.

Points on this clone: The same CDR3 arises from other DNA sequences in this sample as well. This chain uses TRBV20-1 with TRBJ1-2; 7 bases align to TRBD1. Trimming removed 3 bases from V and 6 bases from J; junction bases left unmatched: 1. The germline CDR1 and CDR2 sequences are DFQATT and SNEGSKA (reference sequence). This CDR3 contains 11 residues. Here the CDR3 reads CSARTGNGYTF. Written as DNA, the CDR3 is TGCAGTGCTAGGACAGGGAATGGCTACACCTTC.

The CDR3 region has the DNA TGTGCCAGCGTGGACAGCCCCCCCACAGATACGCAGTATTTT. It translates to CASVDSPPTDTQYF. V usage is TRBV28 and J usage is TRBJ2-3, with D perhaps matching TRBD1 (6 bases). CDR1 is MDHEN and CDR2 is SYDVKM in the germline V gene. The V end lost 8 bases, the J end lost 2 bases, and 14 bases lay between the germline ends. This CDR3 has 14 amino acids.

V is TRBV4-1 and J is TRBJ1-5; D remains unclear. In germline, CDR1 is MGHRA, CDR2 YSYEKL. The CDR3 loop spans 17 amino acids. With 1 base removed from V and 4 bases from J, the gap between germline ends came to 17 bases. DNA for the CDR3: TGCGCCAGCAGCCAAGCCCCAAGTCCCAGCGGAAATCAGCCCCAGCATTTT. This sequence encodes CASSQAPSPSGNQPQHF.

This chain links TRBV29-1 with TRBJ2-1, with a tentative D call TRBD2 (5 bases). With 3 bases removed from V and 4 bases from J, the gap between germline ends came to 19 bases. Germline CDR1 is SQVTM and CDR2 is ANQGSEA. CDR3 length equals 16 residues. The CDR3 DNA reads as TGCAGCGTTGAGTTTTCGCGATCGCGGGCATACAATGAGCAGTTCTTC. Protein: CSVEFSRSRAYNEQFF.

The chain employs TRBV7-2 and TRBJ2-2; 7 positions match TRBD1. The germline gives CDR1 SGHTA, CDR2 FQGNSA. This CDR3 has 17 residues. Unmatched junction bases numbered 8, after V lost 0 bases and J lost 4 bases. This chain's CDR3 is CASSLARRGRVTGELFF. For the CDR3, the DNA is TGTGCCAGCAGCTTAGCGAGAAGGGGGCGGGTCACCGGGGAGCTGTTTTTT.

The chain carries TRBV6-5 and TRBJ1-1, with D maybe TRBD1 (5 bases). Germline V CDR1 and CDR2: MNHEY, SVGAGI. This CDR3 comprises 11 residues. V lost 7 bases and J lost 4, with 7 bases in between. The CDR3 DNA sequence: TGTGCCAGCACGGGGGGCACTGAAGCTTTCTTT. Translating gives CASTGGTEAFF.

The chain carries TRBV7-8 and TRBJ2-7; 11 nucleotides align to TRBD2. V gave up 6 bases and J gave up 5 bases; unmatched junction bases: 9. The germline V gene has CDR1 SGHVS and CDR2 FQNEAQ. This CDR3 spans 15 amino acids. CDR3 bases: TGTGCCAGCAGACACTCACTAGCGGGAGACCACGAGCAGTACTTC. Amino acid sequence: CASRHSLAGDHEQYF.

Comment on this clone: The junction departs from the called germline gene at one end, perhaps through a read error. This rearrangement joins TRBV7-9 to TRBJ1-2; TRBD1 matches 9 bases. Per the germline V gene, CDR1 is SEHNR and CDR2 is FQNEAQ (reference sequence). The CDR3 spans 15 residues. The chain's CDR3 is CASSLGQGVDYGHTF. CDR3 nucleotides: TGTGCCAGCAGCTTAGGACAGGGGGTCGACTATGGCCACACCTTC.

This chain joins TRBV7-2 and TRBJ1-2; 7 bases line up with TRBD1. The CDR3 has 16 residues. Germline lookup yields CDR1 SGHTA and CDR2 FQGNSA. V trimming: 5 bases; J trimming: 3 bases; junction bases outside the gene matches: 12. The DNA of the CDR3 is TGTGCCAGCAGCCCGCCGGGACAGCCCCCAGACTATGGCTACACCTTC. Residues: CASSPPGQPPDYGYTF.

The rearrangement uses TRBV9 and TRBJ2-1, with 9 bases fitting TRBD2. V gave up 0 bases and J gave up 5 bases; unmatched junction bases: 9. The CDR3 is 17 amino acids. CDR1 is SGDLS and CDR2 is YYNGEE in the germline V gene. The CDR3 DNA reads TGTGCCAGCAGCGTAGAAACGGCGGGGGGGCCCGACAATGAGCAGTTCTTC. It yields the protein CASSVETAGGPDNEQFF.